The 21 T cell receptor beta chains below all came from one sample that was sequenced in a study of cytomegalovirus exposure and HLA in healthy donors. The PCR used 60 Vbeta and 13 Jbeta primers. Profiled with immunoSEQ multiplex PCR; TCRdb holds only in-frame clones, not every one. The table shows 95,000 to 150,000 clones, with about 80% occurring only once. Sample: PBMCs. The receptors come from a woman aged 50 to 60 in good health and CMV-seronegative.

The rearrangement links TRBV5-1 to TRBJ2-2, with 7 bases identical to TRBD1. J was trimmed by 3 bases and V by 4 bases; bases with no gene match: 3. The CDR3 is made up of 14 amino acids. The germline V gene encodes CDR1 SGHRS and CDR2 YFSETQ. CDR3 in amino acids: CASSRDRYTGELFF. CDR3 DNA: TGCGCCAGCAGCCGGGACAGATACACCGGGGAGCTGTTTTTT. The whole variable domain, filled in from reference TRBV5-1 and TRBJ2-2, reads KAGVTQTPRYLIKTRGQQVTLSCSPISGHRSVSWYQQTPGQGLQFLFEYFSETQRNKGNFPGRFSGRQFSNSRSEMNVSTLELGDSALYLCASSRDRYTGELFFGEGSRLTVL.

This rearrangement joins TRBV29-1 to TRBJ1-5; 8 bases line up with TRBD1. This CDR3 region has 13 residues. CDR1 SQVTM and CDR2 ANQGSEA come from the germline V gene. The V and J ends lost 4 bases and 7 bases, in that order; junction bases with no gene match: 6. The CDR3 nucleotides are TGCAGCGTTGCTGAGGACAGGGACCAGCCCCAGCATTTT. It is translated as CSVAEDRDQPQHF.

The rearrangement uses TRBV5-4 and TRBJ2-7; 8 bases map to TRBD1. This CDR3 is built from 13 residues. The J segment lost 3 bases and the V segment lost 5 bases, leaving 4 bases of the junction unmatched. From germline, CDR1 is SGHNT and CDR2 YYREEE (reference sequence). The CDR3 protein is CASRDRDGYEQYF. CDR3 bases: TGTGCCAGCAGGGACAGGGATGGCTACGAGCAGTACTTC.

The V and J genes are TRBV7-2 and TRBJ1-1; 11 bases are a match to TRBD1. The V gene end was trimmed by 5 bases and the J gene end by 3 bases; junction bases not matched to a gene: 5. This CDR3 contains 15 residues. Germline CDR1 SGHTA, CDR2 FQGNSA. CDR3: CASSGQGAGYTEAFF. CDR3 DNA sequence: TGTGCCAGCAGCGGACAGGGGGCGGGATACACTGAAGCTTTCTTT.

This clone was observed a few times. V and J are TRBV28 and TRBJ1-3; D gene uncertain. The CDR3 length is 15 residues. V dropped 5 bases and J dropped 4 bases, with 15 bases sitting between them. Germline V CDR1 and CDR2: MDHEN, SYDVKM. The CDR3 loop reads CASSRSRAEGNTIYF. In DNA form, the CDR3 reads TGTGCCAGCAGTAGGTCGCGGGCTGAGGGAAACACCATATATTTT. Looking up the rest from reference TRBV28 and TRBJ1-3 gives the full variable domain: DVKVTQSSRYLVKRTGEKVFLECVQDMDHENMFWYRQDPGLGLRLIYFSYDVKMKEKGDIPEGYSVSREKKERFSLILESASTNQTSMYLCASSRSRAEGNTIYFGEGSWLTVV.

This clone has a handful of counts. This chain links TRBV29-1 with TRBJ2-2; no reliable D call. The CDR3 runs 12 residues. Trimming took off 4 bases at V and 4 bases at J, with 7 bases between the two ends. Per the germline V gene, CDR1 is SQVTM and CDR2 is ANQGSEA. This CDR3 is CSVGPSTGELFF. The CDR3 region has the DNA TGCAGCGTTGGGCCTTCCACCGGGGAGCTGTTTTTT.

The CDR3 DNA follows: TGCGCCAGCAGCCAAGTTTACCCTCCACGGGAGACCCAGTACTTC. Protein product: CASSQVYPPRETQYF. This chain links TRBV4-3 with TRBJ2-5; D is ambiguous. CDR3 size: 15 residues. Germline-derived CDR1 and CDR2 are LGHNA and YSLEER. The V end lost 1 base, the J end lost 5 bases, and 14 bases lay between the germline ends.

V and J are TRBV19 and TRBJ1-2; TRBD1 agrees at 8 bases. V dropped 6 bases and J dropped 6; count of bases not matched to a gene: 6. Looked up from germline, CDR1 is LNHDA and CDR2 is SQIVND (reference sequence). The CDR3 loop spans 13 amino acids. CDR3 residues: CASSHRGDDGYTF. CDR3 bases: TGTGCCAGTAGCCACAGGGGGGATGATGGCTACACCTTC.

V usage is TRBV5-5 and J usage is TRBJ2-7; 7 bases are shared with TRBD1. Germline V lookup: CDR1 SGHKS, CDR2 YYEKEE (reference sequence). The length of the CDR3 is 14 residues. Losses at the gene ends were 4 bases for V and 2 bases for J; bases not matched to a gene: 6. The CDR3 nucleotides read TGTGCCAGCAGCACGACAGGGTCCCCCTACGAGCAGTACTTC. It codes for CASSTTGSPYEQYF.

This clone was seen only once. The chain joins TRBV28 to TRBJ2-3; no clear D. Germline lookup yields CDR1 MDHEN and CDR2 SYDVKM. Trimming pared 7 bases from V and 5 bases from J, leaving 13 bases between. CDR3 length: 13 residues. The CDR3 bases are TGTGCCAGCACCCCCTCCGGCGGAGATACGCAGTATTTT. Its translation is CASTPSGGDTQYF.

A note on this clone: Other DNA sequences from this sample encode an identical CDR3 as well. The gene calls are TRBV7-7 and TRBJ2-5; D possibly corresponds to TRBD1 (6 bases). Trimming took off 6 bases at V and 2 bases at J, with 10 bases between the two ends. The CDR3 runs 13 residues. The V gene's germline CDR1 is SSHAT and CDR2 FNYEAQ (reference sequence). The CDR3 protein is CASSQDRQETQYF. The CDR3 DNA reads as TGTGCCAGCAGTCAGGACAGACAAGAGACCCAGTACTTC.

The chain is built from TRBV19 and TRBJ2-1; D ambiguous. CDR1 is LNHDA and CDR2 is SQIVND in the germline V gene (reference sequence). Trimming removed 5 bases at V and 8 bases at J, with 28 bases between. This CDR3 has 18 residues. CDR3 in DNA: TGTGCCAGTAGTTCCGAACCACTACCCCGAACTGTTGAGGATGAGCAGTTCTTC. Protein: CASSSEPLPRTVEDEQFF.

The chain joins TRBV6-5 to TRBJ2-2; the D gene is possibly TRBD2 (6 bases). Trimming took off 6 bases at V and 4 bases at J, with 15 bases between the two ends. The germline V gene has CDR1 MNHEY and CDR2 SVGAGI. This CDR3 has 15 residues. CDR3 nucleotide sequence: TGTGCCAGCAGCCCCAGGAGGGGAGGCACCGGGGAGCTGTTTTTT. It is translated as CASSPRRGGTGELFF.

The genes are TRBV5-8 and TRBJ2-2, with TRBD2 matching over 9 bases. The ends lost 2 bases at V and 6 bases at J; junction bases unmatched: 2. The CDR3 is 14 amino acids. Germline V gives CDR1 SGHTS, CDR2 YDEGEE. The CDR3 region is CASSFSGSAGELFF. CDR3 in DNA: TGTGCCAGCAGCTTTAGCGGGAGCGCCGGGGAGCTGTTTTTT.

As concerns this clone: Germline and junction disagree at one end, which may indicate a read error. The chain links TRBV7-9 to TRBJ2-7; 11 bases align to TRBD2. Germline values: CDR1 SEHNR, CDR2 FQNEAQ (reference sequence). The CDR3 runs 12 residues. The DNA of the CDR3 is TGTTCCAGCAGCTTAGCGGGGGGGGAGCAGTACTTC. It is translated as CSSSLAGGEQYF. The variable domain in full, with the rest retrieved from reference TRBV7-9 and TRBJ2-7, is DTGVSQNPRHKITKRGQNVTFRCDPISEHNRLYWYRQTLGQGPEFLTYFQNEAQLEKSRLLSDRFSAERPKGSFSTLEIQRTEQGDSAMYLCSSSLAGGEQYFGPGTRLTVT.

The V and J genes are TRBV28 and TRBJ2-4, with a possible D match to TRBD2 (5 bases). V gave up 5 bases and J gave up 5 bases, with 22 bases separating them. The germline V gene encodes CDR1 MDHEN and CDR2 SYDVKM. There are 17 residues in the CDR3. Here the CDR3 reads CASSPPRRGSGENIQYF. The CDR3 DNA reads as TGTGCCAGCAGTCCTCCACGTAGAGGGAGTGGTGAAAACATTCAGTACTTC.

The chain has TRBV9 and TRBJ2-5; possible D gene TRBD2, 5 bases. Germline values: CDR1 SGDLS, CDR2 YYNGEE. This CDR3 region has 15 residues. V was trimmed by 0 bases and J by 4 bases, leaving 13 bases between them. This CDR3 reads CASSVGFRDVETQYF. The CDR3 coding sequence is TGTGCCAGCAGCGTAGGATTCCGGGATGTAGAGACCCAGTACTTC.

The chain combines TRBV7-9 with TRBJ1-3; TRBD1 matches at 7 bases. With 5 bases clipped from V and 4 bases from J, the junction kept 11 bases outside the gene matches. The CDR3 contains 16 residues. Germline CDR1 reads SEHNR; CDR2 reads FQNEAQ (reference sequence). The chain's CDR3 is CASSARQGVSGNTIYF. DNA of the CDR3: TGTGCCAGCAGCGCAAGACAGGGTGTCTCCGGAAACACCATATATTTT. The complete variable domain, with remaining parts taken from reference TRBV7-9 and TRBJ1-3, reads DTGVSQNPRHKITKRGQNVTFRCDPISEHNRLYWYRQTLGQGPEFLTYFQNEAQLEKSRLLSDRFSAERPKGSFSTLEIQRTEQGDSAMYLCASSARQGVSGNTIYFGEGSWLTVV.

This clone was seen just once. The chain employs TRBV4-3 and TRBJ2-3; 8 bases line up with TRBD2. Germline loops: CDR1 LGHNA, CDR2 YSLEER. The V segment lost 0 bases and the J segment 5 bases; nucleotides outside the gene matches: 4. This CDR3 is 15 amino acids long. CDR3 residues: CASSQDGAGGDTQYF. The DNA for the CDR3 is TGCGCCAGCAGCCAAGATGGCGCGGGAGGAGATACGCAGTATTTT.

This clone was observed a single time. The CDR3 DNA is TGTGCCAGCAGCCAAGTTCAGTCCACCGGGGAGCTGTTTTTT. This codes for CASSQVQSTGELFF. J is TRBJ2-2 and V is TRBV14, with no clear D. This CDR3 has 14 residues. V lost 1 base, J lost 4 bases, and 7 bases lay in between. The V gene's germline CDR1 is SGHDN and CDR2 FVKESK.

CDR3 sequence: CAWSVSSYGYTF. The CDR3 coding sequence is TGTGCCTGGAGTGTCTCTTCCTATGGCTACACCTTC. This chain connects TRBV30 to TRBJ1-2; no clear D gene. V lost 0 bases and J lost 4, with 6 bases in between. This CDR3 is 12 amino acids long. CDR1 and CDR2 (germline): GTSNPN, SVGIG (reference sequence).